This record concerns one TCR beta chain sequence. Trimming pared 5 bases from V and 5 bases from J, leaving 24 bases between. This CDR3 region has 17 residues. Looked up from germline, CDR1 is SGHAT and CDR2 is FQNNGV. The data originate from a study of Ad26.COV2.S vaccination and SARS-CoV-2 variants. Method: immunoSEQ multiplex PCR; TCRdb's copy keeps in-frame clones and lacks some. The repertoire holds about 180,000 clones, roughly 89% seen once, with about 5.5% in the top ten. The chain joins TRBV11-2 to TRBJ1-1, with a possible D match to TRBD1 (6 bases). The clonotype originates from a human donor who had recovered from COVID-19. This specimen consisted of peripheral blood, obtained after recovery from COVID-19. The CDR3, as DNA: TGTGCCAGCAGCCCCTGGTTTAGGGACACCCGAGGGACTGAAGCTTTCTTT. This codes for CASSPWFRDTRGTEAFF.